This T cell receptor (beta chain) was identified during a study of cytomegalovirus exposure and HLA in healthy donors (dated by TCRdb to the late 2010s). Some background on the complete study: An earlier analysis of 587 of the donors reported 276 Gb of sequence data and roughly 120 million unique TCR beta sequences obtained from about 170 million T cells. Roughly 290 gigabases of sequencing data and around 80 million unique TCR sequences made up an early release that covered fewer than 650 HLA-typed donors. Among the roughly 430 genotyped donors, approximately 82% belonged to the genetic ancestry cluster associated with self-reported Caucasian donors. The aim of the study was to test whether cataloging public T cell receptors could identify signatures of past pathogen exposure. Using immunosequencing, the study profiled T cell repertoires from 500 to 800 subjects and related those repertoires to cytomegalovirus serostatus. Besides the first cohort of roughly 640 subjects, a separate validation cohort made up of roughly 120 different subjects was used. To predict cytomegalovirus infection status, the study combined high-throughput TCR immunosequencing, statistical association of individual TCRs with disease status, and machine learning. A later analysis re-analyzed previously published TCR beta repertoires from 550 to 700 donors and added high-resolution HLA genotyping to study TCR occurrence patterns. Rather than drawing on any new phenotypic data, the later analysis identified candidate immune exposures from TCR beta sequences and the way those sequences occurred across donors. An earlier analysis of 450 to 750 of the donors used high-throughput TCR beta sequencing to judge whether each TCR beta V gene segment behaved as functional or pseudogenic. Alongside the repertoire data, information on donor age, sex, ethnicity and CMV serostatus was compiled. A later genetic analysis used genome-wide SNP genotypes for about 60% of the roughly 700 donors, treating that subset as a discovery cohort. All discovery cohort repertoires had been generated using a single sequencing platform. HLA typing included class I and class II loci at four-digit resolution. The number of typed donors differed by locus: 629-630 for A, B, C, DRB1 and DQB1; some 500 for DQA1; some 610 for DPA1; and roughly 490 for DPB1. Five DR-DQ haplotypes were handled as single units for association and clustering, since linkage in the cohort was strong. Among almost 400 genotyped donors of the cohort, an average of about 240,000 unique TCR beta nucleotide sequences were sequenced per donor, around 20% of them non-productive. Here is what the overall study found, with its caveats: A few of the identified cytomegalovirus-associated TCR beta chains were confirmed in vitro to be specific for cytomegalovirus antigens. Approximately 18 rarely observed V segments, including chromosome 9 orphons, were excluded from the earlier analysis of just under 600 of the donors because counts were too low. In a later analysis, 15,000 to 20,000 TCR beta sequences were associated with specific HLA alleles at a false discovery rate of 0.05. It was suggested by the authors that the approach could potentially be generalized to other disease states and immunological phenotypes. In a later analysis, HLA-associated TCR beta chains were found to be more clonally expanded and to have lower generation probabilities than equally common non-associated chains. A further reported finding was that TCR beta sequences accurately predicted the HLA-A and HLA-B alleles for most subjects in the first cohort. According to a later analysis, most CMV-associated TCR beta chains appeared to be HLA-restricted, and the HLA associations seemed to be driven largely by CMV exposure. While some public TCRs were present in many individuals, most TCR sequences turned up only very rarely across donors. Because HLA typing was missing for some donors at each locus, association tests included only the typed subset. For the cohort, immune exposure information was limited to CMV serostatus. The presence/absence analyses assumed that sequencing depth was roughly uniform across donors, and that assumption may not be true. An association between a missense DCLRE1C variant and V-gene and J-gene trimming of TCR beta chains was found in a later genetic analysis and replicated in an independent cohort. In this cohort, only TCR beta chains were sequenced, and detectable features were limited by the absence of alpha or paired-chain data. In an earlier analysis of around 600 of the donors, most TCR beta V segments were observed in productive rearrangements about 87% or about 30% of the time, broadly matching IMGT annotations. Linkage disequilibrium might explain the correlated functional status among segregating V segments, but an unknown experimental factor could not be excluded. Cytomegalovirus status was reported to be diagnosed by the classifier with high specificity and sensitivity in both the original and validation cohorts. When HLA alleles, especially DR and DQ, strongly co-occurred, attributing TCR associations to individual alleles was difficult. According to a later genetic analysis, donors in an Asian-associated ancestry cluster had fewer N-insertions in productive TCRs than the approximately 700-donor mean. In the study, some 180 TCR beta chains were listed as associated with cytomegalovirus. Several of the top co-occurrence clusters appeared to be linked to parvovirus B19, influenza, CMV and Epstein-Barr virus, according to a later analysis. Some IMGT-functional V segments, including TRBV6-2 and TRBV6-3, could not be told apart with the 87-base-pair reads, so those segments were excluded. In a later analysis, the rate of TCR association differed among HLA loci, with DRB1 alleles having the most associated TCRs and HLA-C alleles having the fewest. A group of highly shared sequence variants was considered likely to be a technical artifact of the sequencing pipeline.

Library preparation used the immunoSEQ multiplex PCR assay. A mixture of 60 forward primers for TCR Vbeta segments and 13 reverse primers for TCR Jbeta segments was used in the multiplex PCR. Amplification of the CDR3 region of rearranged TCR beta genes was performed with a multiplex PCR assay on genomic DNA. The Illumina HiSeq System was used to sequence the amplified TCR beta libraries as 87-base-pair reads. Processing in the source paper ran as follows. A later analysis counted some 80 million unique TCR beta chains across the 650 to 700 repertoires, and around 12 million of these chains were shared by at least two donors. To remove PCR and sequencing errors, raw reads were error-corrected and collapsed into unique sequences using a nearest-neighbor algorithm that merged closely related sequences. V, D and J gene segments were assigned by aligning CDR3 sequences to IMGT reference sequences. Each retained sequence needed at least a six-nucleotide match to both a V gene segment and a J gene segment. Rearrangements were classified as productive when the CDR3 lacked stop codons and remained in frame with V and J, and all other rearrangements were classified as non-productive. Following IMGT convention, CDR3 was defined as the stretch from the second conserved V-encoded cysteine to the conserved J-encoded phenylalanine. The earlier analysis of about 610 of the donors excluded sequences that lacked an unambiguous match to a single V gene segment. In an earlier analysis of several hundred of the donors, a V segment was called functional when productive rearrangements were above 56.7%, and segregating when the standard deviation between donors exceeded 5%. A statistical classification framework was built for diagnosing cytomegalovirus status from the catalog of TCR beta chain sequences. V and J gene assignment, in a later analysis, came from comparing TCR nucleotide sequences with IMGT/GENE-DB human TR gene sequences. A later analysis assigned CDR3 sequences and most-parsimonious VDJ recombination scenarios with the TCRdist pipeline. In a later analysis, each TCR beta chain was defined by its CDR3 amino acid sequence together with its V-gene family, and reads without a unique V-gene family were excluded. As a way to deal with suspected cross-contamination and a sequencing artifact, a later analysis dropped 450 to 600 nucleotide sequences that were highly shared and had low generation probability. For each public chain, a later analysis derived a clonal expansion index from normalized ranks of inferred template counts within each repertoire. A later analysis computed generation probabilities with a VDJ recombination model fitted to out-of-frame rearrangements, and checked the results against IGoR. Hypergeometric tests were used in a later analysis to score TCR-TCR, TCR-HLA and TCR-CMV co-occurrence, with a repertoire-size bias correction applied to the TCR pairs. A later analysis estimated false discovery rates by permuting HLA or CMV assignments 20 times. In a later analysis, co-occurring TCRs were grouped using DBSCAN, and TCRdist sequence similarity was added for clustering within HLA-allele-positive subsets. Repertoires with fewer than 30,000 or more than 120,000 public chains were left out of co-occurrence clustering, as were five repertoires with anomalous nucleotide sharing. TCRdb limited this immuneACCESS table to in-frame rearrangements with V and J called. A share of clones is missing; checked studies link under half to unresolved V genes, and the rest is unexplained. D and trimming were read from the DNA, whereas the V and J calls and clone size are those reported in that table. The table for this sample lists about 110,000 clones; around three quarters of them were counted only once. 6.1% of the sample rests with the top ten.

The V and J ends are trimmed by 3 bases and 0 bases, leaving 14 bases between them. The CDR3 spans 16 residues, from the cysteine through the phenylalanine. The only DNA kept is the CDR3, 48 bases in frame from the first base. Taken from the germline V gene, the CDR1 and CDR2 loops are SNHLY and FYNNEI. In total, approximately 690 healthy bone marrow donors made up the cohort. At the time of sampling, every cohort member was nominally healthy, though immune exposures that went unrecorded were likely present. The donor tested CMV seropositive, placing the donor among the roughly 270 seropositive members of the cohort. A peripheral blood sample was collected from each donor, and TCR beta sequencing was performed on peripheral blood mononuclear cells. The Qiagen DNeasy Blood Extraction Kit was used to extract genomic DNA from the blood cell samples. On this clone: The antigen it recognizes is unknown. No base-level quality is on record; no much larger clone is a single base apart.

The chain is encoded by TRBV2 joined to TRBJ1-1; the D region possibly corresponds to TRBD1 (5 bases align). Sequenced: PBMCs. This clonotype was sampled from a woman in her 50s in good health and CMV-seropositive. CDR3 region: CASSDWGRIMNTEAFF. The sequenced DNA: TGTGCCAGCAGTGATTGGGGCAGAATCATGAACACTGAAGCTTTCTTT.